These T cell receptor beta chains were read from a single sample in a study of blood T cell repertoires in COVID-19. Sequenced by immunoSEQ multiplex PCR; TCRdb stores in-frame clones only, minus some. The sample has some 27,000 clones, roughly three quarters seen once. The material sequenced was peripheral blood. These TCRs come from a man aged 65-85 years with acute or convalescent COVID-19. Each CDR3 is given with its conserved first and last residue. The D gene is left open where the match is weak. Clone size is shown for a subset of rows, as once, few, many or a class of expanded clone.

j_call cdr3_length clone_size d_call v_call cdr3_nt cdr3_aa
TRBJ2-1 14 NA NA TRBV5-1 TGCGCCAGCGGGGGTAGCGGAACCTACAATGAGCAGTTCTTC CASGGSGTYNEQFF
TRBJ1-5 15 NA NA TRBV7-9 TGTGCCAGCAGCTTAGTCGGGGTGGCAAATCAGCCCCAGCATTTT CASSLVGVANQPQHF
TRBJ2-5 14 NA NA TRBV2 TGTGCCAGCAGTGCCGCTGGTTTCAGAGAGACCCAGTACTTC CASSAAGFRETQYF
TRBJ2-7 15 NA NA TRBV4-1 TGCGCCAGCAGCCAAGCCCGGGGATCTCACTACGAGCAGTACTTC CASSQARGSHYEQYF
TRBJ1-4 15 many NA TRBV19 TGTGCCAGTAGTACCGGCGGTGGGACTAATGAAAAACTGTTTTTT CASSTGGGTNEKLFF
TRBJ2-1 15 NA NA TRBV20-1 TGCAGTGCTAGTACTGTTGGGACAATGTACAATGAGCAGTTCTTC CSASTVGTMYNEQFF
TRBJ1-4 14 NA TRBD1 TRBV18 TGTGCCAGCTCAACTACAGGGGGCGAGGGAAAACTGTTTTTT CASSTTGGEGKLFF
TRBJ2-3 14 once NA TRBV28 TGTGCCAGCAGTTATGGTAGCACCACAGATACGCAGTATTTT CASSYGSTTDTQYF
TRBJ2-3 13 NA TRBD2 TRBV12-3/TRBV12-4 TGTGCCAGCCAGGGACTAGCTATAGATACGCAGTATTTT CASQGLAIDTQYF
TRBJ1-6 19 NA NA TRBV6-6 TGTGCCAGCAGTCCTCTAGGGGGTGGGTACTTGAGGAATAATTCACCCCTCCACTTT CASSPLGGGYLRNNSPLHF
TRBJ1-3 16 NA NA TRBV25-1 TGTGCCAGCAGTCAACCGGGCGGGGGTGTGGGAGACACCATATATTTT CASSQPGGGVGDTIYF
TRBJ2-5 15 NA TRBD1 TRBV9 TGTGCCAGCAGCAGATCCGGGACAGGGAAAGAGACCCAGTACTTC CASSRSGTGKETQYF
TRBJ2-3 13 NA NA TRBV5-8 TGTGCCAGCAGCTCTCCGAGCACAGATACGCAGTATTTT CASSSPSTDTQYF
TRBJ2-1 15 NA NA TRBV27 TGTGCCAGCAGTCTAGACAGCAGCTCCTACAATGAGCAGTTCTTC CASSLDSSSYNEQFF
TRBJ1-5 16 NA NA TRBV7-9 TGTGCCAGCAGCTTAGGAGGAAGTTATAGCAATCAGCCCCAGCATTTT CASSLGGSYSNQPQHF
TRBJ2-1 17 few NA TRBV2 TGTGCCAGCAGCGCGGGTGGTTTCTCTGGGGCCTACAATGAGCAGTTCTTC CASSAGGFSGAYNEQFF
TRBJ2-7 14 NA TRBD2 TRBV7-2 TGTGCCAGCAGCCCTAGCGGGGGTTCCTACGAGCAGTACTTC CASSPSGGSYEQYF
TRBJ1-1 14 few NA TRBV7-3 TGTGCCAGCAGCTTGGGGGGTTTGGACACTGAAGCTTTCTTT CASSLGGLDTEAFF
TRBJ1-1 15 NA TRBD1 TRBV28 TGTGCCAGCAGTCCCTCCACGACAGGGAGGACTGAAGCTTTCTTT CASSPSTTGRTEAFF
TRBJ2-5 14 NA NA TRBV5-1 TGCGCCAGCAATCCAGGGGAGCTTTGGGAGACCCAGTACTTC CASNPGELWETQYF
TRBJ1-5 15 NA NA TRBV28 TGTGCCAGCAGTTTAGGGGGAGGGGGAAATCAGCCCCAGCATTTT CASSLGGGGNQPQHF
TRBJ2-7 14 NA TRBD2 TRBV28 TGTGCCAGCATGCAAGCGGGGTACTCCTACGAGCAGTACTTC CASMQAGYSYEQYF
TRBJ2-3 16 NA TRBD2 TRBV7-3 TGTGCCAGCAGCTTAGACGGGAGGGATTACACAGATACGCAGTATTTT CASSLDGRDYTDTQYF
TRBJ1-2 12 NA NA TRBV5-1 TGCGCCAGCAGCGGGGGACTTGCTGGCTACACCTTC CASSGGLAGYTF
TRBJ1-2 15 few NA TRBV7-9 TGTGCCAGCAGCTTAGCGGGGGGAGGAGGCTATGGCTACACCTTC CASSLAGGGGYGYTF
TRBJ1-4 14 NA NA TRBV7-2 TGTGCCAGCAGCTTACTACAGGGCGGGGAAAAACTGTTTTTT CASSLLQGGEKLFF
TRBJ1-1 15 few NA TRBV7-2 TGTGCCAGCAGCTGGCCCCCGGGGGGGGGCACTGAAGCTTTCTTT CASSWPPGGGTEAFF
TRBJ2-1 17 few TRBD2 TRBV19 TGTGCCAGTAGCCGGGAGTCCTTGGGGGGGGCCTACAATGAGCAGTTCTTC CASSRESLGGAYNEQFF
TRBJ2-2 15 NA NA TRBV5-1 TGCGCCAGCAGCTTGAATGGGGCCAGCACCGGGGAGCTGTTTTTT CASSLNGASTGELFF
TRBJ1-2 13 NA NA TRBV5-5 TGTGCCAGCAGCTTGTCCGCGAACTATGGCTACACCTTC CASSLSANYGYTF
TRBJ2-5 14 once NA TRBV7-3 TGTGCCAGCAGCTTGACAGGCCCACGAGAGACCCAGTACTTC CASSLTGPRETQYF
TRBJ2-6 17 NA NA TRBV10-3 TGTGCCATAACCTCCGGACATCTAGGTTCTGGGGCCAACGTCCTGACTTTC CAITSGHLGSGANVLTF
TRBJ2-5 15 NA NA TRBV7-3 TGTGCCAGCAGCTTAAGCCCCGGACAGTCGGGGACCCAGTACTTC CASSLSPGQSGTQYF
TRBJ1-5 16 NA TRBD1 TRBV5-8 TGTGCCAGCAGACCAGAGGGACAGGGGGCTCGTCAGCCCCAGCATTTT CASRPEGQGARQPQHF
TRBJ2-3 16 NA TRBD1 TRBV5-4 TGTGCCAGCGCGGCAGACAGGGGGCACCCCACGGATACGCAGTATTTT CASAADRGHPTDTQYF
TRBJ1-3 16 NA NA TRBV6-5 TGTGCCAGCAGTTACTCGTCTCAGGTGTCTGGAAACACCATATATTTT CASSYSSQVSGNTIYF
TRBJ2-7 13 NA NA TRBV4-2 TGTGCCAGCAGCCAAGATTATCTGTACGAGCAGTACTTC CASSQDYLYEQYF
TRBJ1-1 16 NA NA TRBV7-3 TGTGCCAGCAGCCCTTCGGGAATGTTTATGAACACTGAAGCTTTCTTT CASSPSGMFMNTEAFF
TRBJ2-7 17 NA TRBD1 TRBV11-2 TGTGCCAGCAGCTTAAGAACGGGACAGACCTTTTCCTACGAGCAGTACTTC CASSLRTGQTFSYEQYF
TRBJ2-2 13 NA NA TRBV10-3 TGTGCCATCAGTGAATTTGAGCCCGGGGAGCTGTTTTTT CAISEFEPGELFF
TRBJ1-6 14 NA NA TRBV2 TGTGCCAGCCTACGGGACACCGATAATTCACCCCTCCACTTT CASLRDTDNSPLHF
TRBJ1-4 14 NA TRBD1 TRBV19 TGTGCCAGTAGTTGGGGACAGGTTTCTGAAAAACTGTTTTTT CASSWGQVSEKLFF
TRBJ1-4 14 NA TRBD1 TRBV27 TGTGCCAGCAGATCCAGGGGGTGGGATGAAAAACTGTTTTTT CASRSRGWDEKLFF
TRBJ2-3 15 NA TRBD2 TRBV5-4 TGTGCCAGCACCCCGGGGGGAAGTAGCACAGATACGCAGTATTTT CASTPGGSSTDTQYF
TRBJ2-4 15 NA NA TRBV28 TGTGCCAGCAAAACCGCAGGGGCAGACAAAAACATTCAGTACTTC CASKTAGADKNIQYF
TRBJ2-1 16 NA TRBD2 TRBV5-1 TGCGCCAGCAGCTCGCAACTAGCGGGGGGGCTCAATGAGCAGTTCTTC CASSSQLAGGLNEQFF
TRBJ2-1 15 NA TRBD2 TRBV11-3 TGTGCCAGCAGCTTCATGGCGGGAGGGCAGAATGAGCAGTTCTTC CASSFMAGGQNEQFF
TRBJ1-1 14 NA TRBD1 TRBV2 TGTGCCAGCAGAGACAGGGGTAGGTTGTCTGAAGCTTTCTTT CASRDRGRLSEAFF
TRBJ2-6 17 NA TRBD1 TRBV2 TGTGCCAGCAGTAGAGGACAGGGATCCTCTGGGGCCAACGTCCTGACTTTC CASSRGQGSSGANVLTF
TRBJ2-2 14 NA TRBD1 TRBV10-3 TGTGCCATCAGGGGGGACAGCTACACCGGGGAGCTGTTTTTT CAIRGDSYTGELFF
TRBJ2-2 14 NA TRBD1 TRBV11-3 TGTGCCAGCAGCTTCAGGGGGCGGACCGGGGAGCTGTTTTTT CASSFRGRTGELFF
TRBJ2-2 16 NA NA TRBV4-3 TGCGCCAGCAGCTCACGGGCCGGGGTGAACACCGGGGAGCTGTTTTTT CASSSRAGVNTGELFF
TRBJ1-6 19 once NA TRBV20-1 TGCAGTGCTAGTGCGCGGACGGGACTGCCAGCCTCCTATAATTCACCCCTCCACTTT CSASARTGLPASYNSPLHF
TRBJ2-7 15 NA NA TRBV4-3 TGCGCCAGCAGCCAGGCCACCGCTGCTAGCTACGAGCAGTACTTC CASSQATAASYEQYF
TRBJ1-2 14 few TRBD1 TRBV6-5 TGTGCCAGCAGGAAGAGGGGGCAAGACTATGGCTACACCTTC CASRKRGQDYGYTF
TRBJ2-7 15 NA NA TRBV3-1/TRBV3-2 TGTGCCAGCAGCCCCCCAGTAGCGGAAAGCTACGAGCAGTACTTC CASSPPVAESYEQYF
TRBJ2-7 13 once TRBD1 TRBV18 TGTGCCAGCTCACTGGGACAGGAAGACGAGCAGTACTTC CASSLGQEDEQYF
TRBJ1-1 15 NA NA TRBV4-2 TGTGCCAGCAGCCAAGGGGGCAGGATTTCTGCTGAAGCTTTCTTT CASSQGGRISAEAFF
TRBJ2-1 13 NA TRBD2 TRBV11-3 TGTGCCAGCAGCTGGGAGGGATTGGGTGAGCAGTTCTTC CASSWEGLGEQFF
TRBJ2-2 13 NA TRBD1 TRBV11-1 TGTGCCAGCAGCTCAGGACAGGGCCGGGAGCTGTTTTTT CASSSGQGRELFF